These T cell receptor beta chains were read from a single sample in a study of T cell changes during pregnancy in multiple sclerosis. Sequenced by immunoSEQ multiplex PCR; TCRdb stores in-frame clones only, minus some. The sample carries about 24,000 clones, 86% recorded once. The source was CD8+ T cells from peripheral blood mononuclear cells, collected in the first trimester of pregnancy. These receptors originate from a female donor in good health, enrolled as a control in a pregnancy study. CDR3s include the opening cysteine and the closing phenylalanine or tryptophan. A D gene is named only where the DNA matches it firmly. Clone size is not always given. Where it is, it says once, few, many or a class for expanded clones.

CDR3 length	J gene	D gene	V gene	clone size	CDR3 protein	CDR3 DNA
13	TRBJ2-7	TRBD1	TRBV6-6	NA	CASSYSTGNEQYF	TGTGCCAGCAGTTACTCGACAGGGAACGAGCAGTACTTC
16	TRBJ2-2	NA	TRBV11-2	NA	CASSLGLTANTGELFF	TGTGCCAGCAGCTTAGGGTTGACAGCGAACACCGGGGAGCTGTTTTTT
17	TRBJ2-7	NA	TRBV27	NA	CASSPSPDTLSHYEQYF	TGTGCCAGCAGTCCTTCCCCTGACACTCTGTCCCACTACGAGCAGTACTTC
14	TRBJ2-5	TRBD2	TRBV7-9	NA	CASSPARGVETQYF	TGTGCCAGCAGCCCCGCCCGGGGGGTAGAGACCCAGTACTTC
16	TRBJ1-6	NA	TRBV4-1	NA	CASSQPRSVYNSPLHF	TGCGCCAGCAGCCAACCCCGATCGGTCTATAATTCACCCCTCCACTTT
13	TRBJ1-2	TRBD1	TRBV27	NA	CASSLGGTGAYTF	TGTGCCAGCAGTTTAGGCGGGACAGGGGCCTACACCTTC
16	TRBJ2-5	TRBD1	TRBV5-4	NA	CASSDHRGWVQETQYF	TGTGCCAGCAGCGACCACAGGGGATGGGTCCAAGAGACCCAGTACTTC
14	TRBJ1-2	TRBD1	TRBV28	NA	CASSQDREVFGYTF	TGTGCCAGCAGTCAAGACAGGGAGGTTTTTGGCTACACCTTC
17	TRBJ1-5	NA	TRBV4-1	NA	CAGSQDLGQNSNQPQHF	TGCGCCGGCAGCCAAGACCTCGGACAGAATAGCAATCAGCCCCAGCATTTT
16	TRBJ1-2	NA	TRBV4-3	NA	CASSQDRGQWGYGYTF	TGCGCCAGCAGCCAAGACCGAGGACAGTGGGGTTATGGCTACACCTTC
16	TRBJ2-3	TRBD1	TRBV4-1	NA	CASSQARGGQTDTQYF	TGCGCCAGCAGCCAAGCCCGAGGGGGCCAAACAGATACGCAGTATTTT
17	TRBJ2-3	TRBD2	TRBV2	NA	CASTELPGTSFTDTQYF	TGTGCCAGCACCGAACTTCCCGGGACTAGTTTCACAGATACGCAGTATTTT
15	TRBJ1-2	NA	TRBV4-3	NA	CASSQDDITNYGYTF	TGCGCCAGCAGCCAAGACGACATAACGAACTATGGCTACACCTTC
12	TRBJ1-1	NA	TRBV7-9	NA	CASTIGSTEAFF	TGTGCCAGCACCATAGGGAGCACTGAAGCTTTCTTT
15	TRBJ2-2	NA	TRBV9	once	CASSPPGPDTGELFF	TGTGCCAGCAGCCCTCCAGGGCCCGACACCGGGGAGCTGTTTTTT
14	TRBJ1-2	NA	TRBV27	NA	CASSTTGWGGGYTF	TGTGCCAGCAGTACCACAGGGTGGGGGGGAGGCTACACCTTC
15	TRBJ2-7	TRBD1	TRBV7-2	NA	CASSPSGTGSYEQYF	TGTGCCAGCAGCCCGTCCGGGACAGGTTCCTACGAGCAGTACTTC
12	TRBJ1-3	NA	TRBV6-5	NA	CASIGSGNTIYF	TGTGCCAGCATCGGGTCCGGGAACACCATATATTTT
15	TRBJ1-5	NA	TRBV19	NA	CASIVQAESNQPQHF	TGTGCCAGTATCGTCCAGGCCGAAAGCAATCAGCCCCAGCATTTT
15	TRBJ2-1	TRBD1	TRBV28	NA	CASSLGTGDYNEQFF	TGTGCCAGCAGTTTGGGGACAGGAGACTACAATGAGCAGTTCTTC
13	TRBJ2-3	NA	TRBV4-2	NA	CASSQRNTDTQYF	TGTGCCAGCAGCCAGCGGAACACAGATACGCAGTATTTT
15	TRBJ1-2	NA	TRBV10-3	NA	CAISPRQDSNYGYTF	TGTGCCATCAGTCCCCGACAGGACTCTAACTATGGCTACACCTTC
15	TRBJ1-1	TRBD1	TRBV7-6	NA	CASSQGTGDGTEAFF	TGTGCCAGCAGCCAAGGGACAGGTGATGGCACTGAAGCTTTCTTT
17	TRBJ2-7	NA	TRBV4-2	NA	CAGSQGGSGILNYEQYF	TGTGCCGGCAGCCAAGGGGGTAGCGGTATCCTTAACTACGAGCAGTACTTC
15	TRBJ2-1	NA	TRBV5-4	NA	CASSQDGGEYNEQFF	TGTGCCAGCAGCCAGGACGGCGGGGAGTACAATGAGCAGTTCTTC
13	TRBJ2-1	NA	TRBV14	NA	CASSHPGFDEQFF	TGTGCCAGCAGCCACCCAGGATTCGATGAGCAGTTCTTC
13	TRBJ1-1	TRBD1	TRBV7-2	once	CASRGGADTEAFF	TGTGCCAGCAGAGGGGGCGCAGACACTGAAGCTTTCTTT
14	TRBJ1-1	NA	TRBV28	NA	CASSLSEAGTEAFF	TGTGCCAGCAGTTTATCCGAAGCGGGGACTGAAGCTTTCTTT
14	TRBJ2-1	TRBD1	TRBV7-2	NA	CASRPGQGYNEQFF	TGTGCCAGCAGGCCGGGACAGGGATACAATGAGCAGTTCTTC
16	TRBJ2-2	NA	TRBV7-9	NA	CASTLGPLLETGELFF	TGTGCCAGCACCTTGGGGCCCTTGTTAGAAACCGGGGAGCTGTTTTTT
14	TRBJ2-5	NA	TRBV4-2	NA	CASSQGFQRVTQYF	TGTGCCAGCAGCCAAGGGTTCCAGAGGGTTACCCAGTACTTC
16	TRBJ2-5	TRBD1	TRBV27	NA	CASSPLSTGVLETQYF	TGTGCCAGCAGCCCACTTTCGACAGGGGTATTAGAGACCCAGTACTTC
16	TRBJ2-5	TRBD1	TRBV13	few	CASSLGHRGSEETQYF	TGTGCCAGCAGCTTAGGCCACAGGGGGAGTGAAGAGACCCAGTACTTC
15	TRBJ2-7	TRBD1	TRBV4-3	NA	CASSQGDRGSYEQYF	TGCGCCAGCAGCCAAGGGGACAGGGGCTCCTACGAGCAGTACTTC
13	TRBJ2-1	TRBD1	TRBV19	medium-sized	CASSITGDREQFF	TGTGCCAGTAGTATTACAGGGGACAGGGAGCAGTTCTTC
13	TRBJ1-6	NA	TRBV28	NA	CASSLQVNSPLHF	TGTGCCAGCAGTCTTCAGGTCAACTCACCCCTCCACTTT
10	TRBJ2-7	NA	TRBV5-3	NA	CARSHYEQYF	TGTGCCAGAAGCCACTACGAGCAGTACTTC
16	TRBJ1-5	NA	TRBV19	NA	CASTPGGGLSNQPQHF	TGTGCCAGTACCCCGGGAGGGGGTCTTAGCAATCAGCCCCAGCATTTT
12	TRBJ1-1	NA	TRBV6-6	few	CASSAVNTEAFF	TGTGCCAGCAGTGCAGTGAACACTGAAGCTTTCTTT
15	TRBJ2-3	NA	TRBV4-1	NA	CASSFFGLATDTQYF	TGCGCCAGCAGCTTTTTCGGGCTAGCCACAGATACGCAGTATTTT
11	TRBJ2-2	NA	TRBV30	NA	CAWSGMGELFF	TGTGCCTGGAGTGGTATGGGGGAGCTGTTTTTT
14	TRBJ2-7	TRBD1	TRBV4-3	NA	CASSQGDRSYEQYF	TGCGCCAGCAGCCAAGGGGACAGGTCCTACGAGCAGTACTTC
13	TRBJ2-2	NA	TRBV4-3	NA	CASSQEYRGELFF	TGCGCCAGCAGCCAAGAGTACAGGGGGGAGCTGTTTTTT
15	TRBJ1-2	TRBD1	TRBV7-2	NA	CASSESGTGSYGYTF	TGTGCCAGCAGCGAATCCGGGACAGGGTCCTATGGCTACACCTTC
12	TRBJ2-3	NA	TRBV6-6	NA	CASTSLGDTQYF	TGTGCCAGCACCTCACTAGGGGATACGCAGTATTTT
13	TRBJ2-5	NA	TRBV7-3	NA	CASSLWKGETQYF	TGTGCCAGCAGCCTCTGGAAGGGGGAGACCCAGTACTTC
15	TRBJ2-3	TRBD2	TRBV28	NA	CASSPGTSGQDTQYF	TGTGCCAGCAGTCCGGGGACTAGCGGGCAGGATACGCAGTATTTT
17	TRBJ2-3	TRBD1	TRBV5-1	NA	CASSLKRGDRNTDTQYF	TGCGCCAGCAGCTTAAAAAGGGGGGACAGGAACACAGATACGCAGTATTTT
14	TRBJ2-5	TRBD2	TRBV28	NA	CASRSLAGAKTQYF	TGTGCCAGCAGAAGCTTAGCGGGGGCAAAGACCCAGTACTTC
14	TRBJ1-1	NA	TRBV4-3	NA	CASSLWGRDTEAFF	TGCGCCAGCAGCCTCTGGGGCCGAGACACTGAAGCTTTCTTT
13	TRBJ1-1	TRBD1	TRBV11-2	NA	CASSLRQGYEAFF	TGTGCCAGCAGTCTTAGACAGGGCTATGAAGCTTTCTTT
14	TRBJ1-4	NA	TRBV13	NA	CASSYGQPNEKLFF	TGTGCCAGCAGCTACGGACAGCCTAATGAAAAACTGTTTTTT
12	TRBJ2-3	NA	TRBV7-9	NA	CASSQLADTQYF	TGTGCCAGCTCCCAACTCGCAGATACGCAGTATTTT